This is a list of T cell receptor beta chains from one sample in a study of T cells of healthy individuals. MiXCR, applied by TCRdb to the 5' RACE reads, yields one record per CDR3 protein. The sample holds around 98,000 distinct CDR3 sequences, 17% seen once. The receptors come from a human donor in good health. CDR3s include the opening cysteine and the closing phenylalanine or tryptophan. The order of the fields is D gene, J gene, V gene, CDR3 protein. A D gene is named only where the DNA matches it firmly.

-,TRBJ2-2,TRBV6-2/TRBV6-3,CASTRPTGELFF
-,TRBJ1-4,TRBV6-2/TRBV6-3,CASNNGATNEKLFF
-,TRBJ1-1,TRBV2,CASSQAENTEAFF
-,TRBJ2-5,TRBV13,CASSLRGQETQYF
TRBD1,TRBJ2-3,TRBV11-2,CASSLRSGQGVTDTQYF
TRBD2,TRBJ2-3,TRBV20-1,CSAGSSGMHTQYF
TRBD1,TRBJ1-6,TRBV6-5,CASGRTGGAKSPLHF
-,TRBJ1-5,TRBV5-1,CASSLVGRDDQPQHF
TRBD2,TRBJ2-1,TRBV4-3,CASSQGLAGSYNEQFF
-,TRBJ2-6,TRBV5-4,CASSSPLPGANVLTF
TRBD2,TRBJ2-7,TRBV9,CASSVGGTSSYEQYF
TRBD1,TRBJ2-1,TRBV7-9,CASSSDRGNSYNEQFF
TRBD2,TRBJ2-7,TRBV5-4,CASSTLLAGGYEQYF
TRBD1,TRBJ2-2,TRBV4-1,CASSHTRTGGGELFF
-,TRBJ1-6,TRBV6-5,CASSYSTFSYNSPLHF
TRBD2,TRBJ2-7,TRBV6-2/TRBV6-3,CASSHTSDSSYEQYF
TRBD2,TRBJ2-3,TRBV7-2,CASSLALAGGGEDTQYF
TRBD1,TRBJ1-4,TRBV20-1,CSAPGQGNWKLFF
TRBD2,TRBJ2-1,TRBV2,CASSVVLAGDEQFF
-,TRBJ1-6,TRBV6-2/TRBV6-3,CASSYRTYNSPLHF
TRBD2,TRBJ2-1,TRBV29-1,CSVVGGASNEQFF
-,TRBJ2-6,TRBV28,CASSPLTLRSGANVLTF
TRBD1,TRBJ1-2,TRBV29-1,CSVNSASGQGVRGYTF
-,TRBJ1-1,TRBV7-9,CASSYGLTSAVNTEAFF
-,TRBJ2-5,TRBV7-2,CASHDRGQRMETQYF
-,TRBJ2-5,TRBV20-1,CSAPKETQYF
-,TRBJ2-4,TRBV5-6,CASSPGVLAKNIQYF
-,TRBJ2-7,TRBV9,CASSVDSRSEQYF
-,TRBJ2-5,TRBV18,CASSSDWQTQYF
-,TRBJ1-5,TRBV24-1,CATSGGEGSNQPQHF
-,TRBJ2-3,TRBV28,CASSLSGGYSTDTQYF
TRBD1,TRBJ1-2,TRBV7-9,CASSLVTPGQGDGYTF
-,TRBJ2-2,TRBV9,CASSVEVRTGELFF
-,TRBJ2-3,TRBV28,CASRRRWTKIMTDTQYF
-,TRBJ2-1,TRBV9,CASSVAPVPYNEQFF
-,TRBJ2-3,TRBV2,CASSEFPLAQKVDTQYF
-,TRBJ1-4,TRBV28,CASSLDHRKLFF
TRBD1,TRBJ2-2,TRBV4-3,CASSQEFGQGAGELFF
-,TRBJ1-1,TRBV7-6,CASSPSQAKGKVFF
-,TRBJ1-6,TRBV28,CASWVGFRSPLHF
TRBD1,TRBJ1-1,TRBV7-9,CASSLAQGAGAFF
-,TRBJ2-7,TRBV4-2,CASSQDFGRTYSYEQYF
-,TRBJ2-7,TRBV12-5,CASGLSGGSEQYF
TRBD2,TRBJ2-1,TRBV27,CASSLSATSGSMFF
TRBD1,TRBJ1-5,TRBV6-6,CASSYDRGSQPQHF